This T cell receptor (beta chain) derives from a study of blood T cell repertoires in COVID-19. Study information: T cells, B-cell-depleted T cells, or PBMCs provided the cDNA or gDNA that served as material.

Under the authors' procedure: How many nucleated cells were present was estimated from reference gene primer amplification. Clones were read by immunoSEQ multiplex PCR, and TCRdb kept only the in-frame ones, dropping some. V and J calls and clone size are as listed in that table; D and trimming were resolved from the DNA. This table holds fewer than 400,000 clones, 83% found once. Germline CDR1 LNHNV, CDR2 YYDKDF (reference sequence). V was pared by 3 bases and J by 6 bases, with 8 bases of the junction left unmatched. CDR3 length equals 14 residues. The sequence came from a man aged 25 to 45 with active or convalescent COVID-19. Input material: peripheral blood. V usage is TRBV15 and J usage is TRBJ2-7; TRBD2 matches 7 bases. CDR3 in DNA: TGTGCCACCAGCAGTTCTCGGTGGGAGGGCGAGCAGTACTTC. Translation gives CATSSSRWEGEQYF.